This T cell receptor beta chain was captured by sequencing in a study of shared clonotypes between healthy human individuals. Naive CD8 cells lacked CD45RO, underwent positive selection for CCR7 and left out terminally differentiated effector memory CD45RA+ cells. The protocol was immunoSEQ multiplex PCR, while the TCRdb copy is restricted to in-frame clones and leaves out a portion. The sample shows 2 million or so clones, less than 95% of them seen only once. Germline CDR1 is GTSNPN and CDR2 is SVGIG (reference sequence). CDR3 length equals 14 residues. V was cut by 3 bases and J by 5 bases, with 16 bases left in between. Findings and caveats of the study: Clonotypes shared by all four sorted-subset donors had higher generation probabilities than non-shared clonotypes. At large depth, rarefaction still showed sorted-subset sequencing to be incomplete. Only blood was sampled; tissue repertoires likely differ. Naive subsets generally exceeded memory subsets in estimated richness.

Comments on this clone: Its specificity is unknown.

What was sequenced was naive CD8+ T cells sorted from blood. This sequence originates from a man aged 18 to 30 in good health. The chain combines TRBV30 with TRBJ1-1; no clear D. The CDR3 DNA reads as TGTGCCTGGAGCGCCCGACAAGGGCGGACTGAAGCTTTCTTT. Encoded protein: CAWSARQGRTEAFF.